This note documents a single TCR beta chain sequence. The sample originates from a study of blood T cells in healthy people across ages. Combining a sample-barcoded 5' primer with a J-beta primer mix, a second PCR ran for roughly 6 to 12 cycles. Samples each returned at least 3 million CDR3-containing paired-end reads. TCRdb reanalysed the 5' RACE reads using MiXCR and keeps one entry per CDR3 protein. Of about 780,000 distinct CDR3 sequences detected, roughly 24% appear once; the ten largest clones hold less than 3.5%. This sample also appeared in a second study, on T cells of mothers and their children. That publication notes: Slightly higher overlap, not significant, was seen in related mother-child pairs than in unrelated pairs.

The clonotype comes from a boy aged 5-17 years in good health. The material sequenced was blood.

The CDR3 nucleotides read TGTGCCAGTAGTAGAACAGGGGGCCTAGGGGATACGCAGTATTTT. It specifies CASSRTGGLGDTQYF. This chain links TRBV19 with TRBJ2-3, with 9 bases identical to TRBD1. V trimming: 4 bases; J trimming: 6 bases; junction bases outside the gene matches: 8. Germline CDR1 LNHDA, CDR2 SQIVND (reference sequence). This CDR3 is 15 amino acids long. Using reference TRBV19 and TRBJ2-3 for the parts outside the CDR3, the full variable domain is DGGITQSPKYLFRKEGQNVTLSCEQNLNHDAMYWYRQDPGQGLRLIYYSQIVNDFQKGDIAEGYSVSREKKESFPLTVTSAQKNPTAFYLCASSRTGGLGDTQYFGPGTRLTVL.